This T cell receptor (beta chain) was documented in a study of post-analysis software for immune sequencing data. Study at large: Relapsing-remitting, secondary progressive and progressive-relapsing forms of multiple sclerosis all featured among disease courses. General study results and limits: Multiple sclerosis patients showed significantly lower normalized Chao1 diversity than controls did. A few TRBV segments appeared more often in patients than in controls, and TRBV5-6, TRBV5-1 and TRBV20-1 were among these. Samples sharing a preparation batch grouped tightly together when assessed by F measure.

The CDR3 has 16 amino acids. The J segment lost 4 bases and the V segment lost 6 bases, leaving 13 bases of the junction unmatched. Turning to this clonotype: No antigen is known for it.

Every TCR beta cDNA library bore unique molecular identifiers. TCRdb processed the PCR reads anew with MiXCR; each CDR3 protein has one entry. Of roughly 870,000 distinct CDR3 sequences in the sample, around 50% were seen once. Material for sequencing was blood. This TCR derives from a girl aged 5-17 years with multiple sclerosis. This chain connects TRBV12-3 or TRBV12-4 to TRBJ2-3; 7 positions agree with TRBD2. The CDR3 is CASSPWAGVGADTQYF. The CDR3 DNA reads as TGTGCCAGCAGCCCCTGGGCGGGAGTAGGGGCAGATACGCAGTATTTT.